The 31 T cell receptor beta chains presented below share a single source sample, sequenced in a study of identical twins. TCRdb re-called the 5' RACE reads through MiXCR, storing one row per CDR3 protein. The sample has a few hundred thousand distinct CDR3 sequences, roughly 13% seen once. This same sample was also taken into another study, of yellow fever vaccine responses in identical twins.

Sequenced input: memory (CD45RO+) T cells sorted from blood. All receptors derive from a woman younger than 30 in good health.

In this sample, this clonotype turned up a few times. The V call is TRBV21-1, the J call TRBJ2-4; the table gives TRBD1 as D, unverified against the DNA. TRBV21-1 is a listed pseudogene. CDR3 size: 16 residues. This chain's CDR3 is CASSRGSLLAKNIQYF. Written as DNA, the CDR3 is TGTGCCAGCAGCCGGGGCAGCCTTTTGGCCAAAAACATTCAGTACTTC.

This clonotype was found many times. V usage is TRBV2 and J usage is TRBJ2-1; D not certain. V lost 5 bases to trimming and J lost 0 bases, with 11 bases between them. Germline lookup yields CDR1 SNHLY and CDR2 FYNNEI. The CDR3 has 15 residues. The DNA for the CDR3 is TGTGCCAGCAGTAAGGACCCGAGCTCCTACAATGAGCAGTTCTTC. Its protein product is CASSKDPSSYNEQFF.

The CDR3 bases are TGTGCCAGCAGTTTCGCGCAGGAGGCGGAAAAACTGTTTTTT. Its translation: CASSFAQEAEKLFF. V is TRBV28 and J is TRBJ1-4; no reliable D call. The germline V and J ends were trimmed by 3 bases and 8 bases, with 13 bases remaining between them. The CDR3 length is 14 residues. The germline V gene encodes CDR1 MDHEN and CDR2 SYDVKM.

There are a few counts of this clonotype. CDR3 DNA sequence: TGTGCCAGCAGTTTAAGTAGCATTGGGGAGCTGTTTTTT. This sequence encodes CASSLSSIGELFF. J is TRBJ2-2 and V is TRBV28, with D hard to call. The V gene lost 2 bases and the J gene lost 8 bases, with 9 bases spanning the gap. The CDR3 spans 13 residues. Germline CDR1 is MDHEN and CDR2 is SYDVKM.

The CDR3 region is CASSRQGLKAGANVLTF. In nucleotides, the CDR3 is TGTGCCAGCAGTAGACAGGGTTTAAAGGCTGGGGCCAACGTCCTGACTTTC. The genes are TRBV12-3 or TRBV12-4 and TRBJ2-6, with 7 bases fitting TRBD1. V shed 5 bases and J 2 bases; nucleotides not matched to a gene: 9. CDR3 size: 17 residues.

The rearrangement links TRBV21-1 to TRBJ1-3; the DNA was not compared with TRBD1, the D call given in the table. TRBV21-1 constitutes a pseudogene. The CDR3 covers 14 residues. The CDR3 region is CASTKRENGNTIYF. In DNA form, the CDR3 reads TGTGCCAGCACTAAACGGGAAAACGGAAACACCATATATTTT.

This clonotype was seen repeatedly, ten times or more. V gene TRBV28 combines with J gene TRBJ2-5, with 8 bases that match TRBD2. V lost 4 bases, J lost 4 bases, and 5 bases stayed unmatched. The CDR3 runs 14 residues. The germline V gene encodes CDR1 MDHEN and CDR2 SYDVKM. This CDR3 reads CASSSVAGRETQYF. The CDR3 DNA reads TGTGCCAGCAGTTCGGTAGCGGGGAGAGAGACCCAGTACTTC.

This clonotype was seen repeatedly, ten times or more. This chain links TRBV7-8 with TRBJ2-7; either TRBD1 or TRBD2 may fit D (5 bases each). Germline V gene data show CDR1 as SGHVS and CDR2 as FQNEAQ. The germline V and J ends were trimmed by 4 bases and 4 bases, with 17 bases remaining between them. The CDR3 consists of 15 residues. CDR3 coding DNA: TGTGCCAGCAGCTCTCTAGACTCGGGACCGTACGAGCAGTACTTC. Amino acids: CASSSLDSGPYEQYF.

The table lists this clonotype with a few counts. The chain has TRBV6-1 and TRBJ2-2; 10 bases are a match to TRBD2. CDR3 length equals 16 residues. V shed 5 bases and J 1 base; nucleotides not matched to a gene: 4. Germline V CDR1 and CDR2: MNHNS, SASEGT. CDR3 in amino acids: CASSPGLAVNTGELFF. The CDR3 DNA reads TGTGCCAGCAGTCCCGGACTAGCGGTGAACACCGGGGAGCTGTTTTTT.

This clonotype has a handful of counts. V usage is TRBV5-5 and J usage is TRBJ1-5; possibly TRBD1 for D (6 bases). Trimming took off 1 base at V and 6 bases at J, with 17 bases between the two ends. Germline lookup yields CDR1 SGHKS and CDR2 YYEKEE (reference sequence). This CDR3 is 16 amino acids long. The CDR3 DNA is TGTGCCAGCAGCTTGTCCCTACAGGGTATGGGTCAGCCCCAGCATTTT. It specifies CASSLSLQGMGQPQHF.

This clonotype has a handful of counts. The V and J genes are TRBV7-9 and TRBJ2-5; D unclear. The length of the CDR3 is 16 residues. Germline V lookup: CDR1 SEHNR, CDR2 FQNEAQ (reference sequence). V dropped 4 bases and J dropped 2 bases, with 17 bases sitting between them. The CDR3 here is CASSSNLAATQETQYF. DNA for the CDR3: TGTGCCAGCAGCTCTAATTTGGCCGCGACTCAAGAGACCCAGTACTTC.

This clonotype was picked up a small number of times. CDR3 bases: TGTGCCAGCAGCGTAGGGCAGACCCAGTACTTC. Its translation: CASSVGQTQYF. The rearrangement links TRBV9 to TRBJ2-5; D call uncertain. Deletions cut 0 bases from V and 6 bases from J, with 3 bases between. CDR3 length: 11 residues. Germline V CDR1 and CDR2: SGDLS, YYNGEE.

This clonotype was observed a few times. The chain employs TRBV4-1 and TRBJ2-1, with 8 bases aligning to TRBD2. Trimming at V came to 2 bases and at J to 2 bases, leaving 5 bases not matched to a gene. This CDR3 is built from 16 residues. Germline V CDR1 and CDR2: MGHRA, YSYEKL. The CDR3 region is CASSQFAGGAYNEQFF. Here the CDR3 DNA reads TGCGCCAGCAGCCAATTCGCCGGGGGGGCCTACAATGAGCAGTTCTTC.

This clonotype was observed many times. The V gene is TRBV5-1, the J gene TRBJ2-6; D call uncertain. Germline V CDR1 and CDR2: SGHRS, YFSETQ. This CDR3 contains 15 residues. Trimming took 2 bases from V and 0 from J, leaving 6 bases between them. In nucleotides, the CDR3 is TGCGCCAGCAGCTTCACTTCCTCTGGGGCCAACGTCCTGACTTTC. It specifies CASSFTSSGANVLTF.

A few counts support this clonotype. The CDR3 DNA sequence: TGTGCCAGCAGCTTAGATGTCTACGAGCAGTACTTC. Translating it yields CASSLDVYEQYF. The V call is TRBV7-2, the J call TRBJ2-7; D unclear. There are 12 residues in the CDR3. V lost 1 base and J 3 bases, leaving 4 bases between the germline ends. CDR1 is SGHTA and CDR2 is FQGNSA in the germline V gene.

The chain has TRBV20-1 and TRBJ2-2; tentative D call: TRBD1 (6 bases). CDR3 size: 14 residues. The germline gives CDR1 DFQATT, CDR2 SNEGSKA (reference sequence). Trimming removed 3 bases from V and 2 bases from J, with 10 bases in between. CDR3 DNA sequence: TGCAGTGCTAGCGGACAGATAAACACCGGGGAGCTGTTTTTT. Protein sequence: CSASGQINTGELFF.

The CDR3 region is CATGAGTDTQYF. CDR3 bases: TGTGCCACCGGAGCAGGCACAGATACGCAGTATTTT. The chain links TRBV24-1 to TRBJ2-3; D remains unclear. This CDR3 is 12 amino acids long. In germline, CDR1 is KGHDR, CDR2 SFDVKD. V was pared by 9 bases and J by 1 base, with 7 bases between.

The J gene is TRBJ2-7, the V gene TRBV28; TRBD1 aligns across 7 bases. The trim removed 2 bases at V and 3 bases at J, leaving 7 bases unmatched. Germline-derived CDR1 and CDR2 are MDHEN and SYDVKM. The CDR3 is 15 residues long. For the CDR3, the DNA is TGTGCCAGCAGTTTAAGGGGACAGCACATCTACGAGCAGTACTTC. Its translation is CASSLRGQHIYEQYF.

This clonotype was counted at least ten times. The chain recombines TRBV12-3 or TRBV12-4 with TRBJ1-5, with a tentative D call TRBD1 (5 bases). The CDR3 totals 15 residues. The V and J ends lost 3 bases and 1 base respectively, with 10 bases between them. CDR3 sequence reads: CASSLEGASNQPQHF. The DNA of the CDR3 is TGTGCCAGCAGTTTGGAAGGGGCGAGCAATCAGCCCCAGCATTTT.

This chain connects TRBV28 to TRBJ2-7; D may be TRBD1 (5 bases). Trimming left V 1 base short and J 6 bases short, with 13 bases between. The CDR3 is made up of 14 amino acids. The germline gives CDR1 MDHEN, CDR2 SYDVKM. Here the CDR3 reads CASSLFGRVREQYF. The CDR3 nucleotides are TGTGCCAGCAGTTTATTTGGCAGGGTGCGCGAGCAGTACTTC.

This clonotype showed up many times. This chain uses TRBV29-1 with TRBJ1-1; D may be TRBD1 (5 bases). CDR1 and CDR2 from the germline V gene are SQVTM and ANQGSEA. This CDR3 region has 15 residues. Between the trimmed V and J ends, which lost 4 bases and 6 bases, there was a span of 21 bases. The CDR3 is CSVGEPAGTFSEAFF. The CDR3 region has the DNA TGCAGCGTTGGTGAGCCCGCCGGGACTTTCTCTGAAGCTTTCTTT. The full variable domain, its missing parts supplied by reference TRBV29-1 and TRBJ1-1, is SAVISQKPSRDICQRGTSLTIQCQVDSQVTMMFWYRQQPGQSLTLIATANQGSEATYESGFVIDKFPISRPNLTFSTLTVSNMSPEDSSIYLCSVGEPAGTFSEAFFGQGTRLTVV.

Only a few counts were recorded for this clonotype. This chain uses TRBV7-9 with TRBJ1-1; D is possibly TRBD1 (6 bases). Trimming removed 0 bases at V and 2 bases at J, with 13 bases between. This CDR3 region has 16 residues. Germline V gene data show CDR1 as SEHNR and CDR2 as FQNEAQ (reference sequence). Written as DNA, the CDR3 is TGTGCCAGCAGCTTAGCCAGAGGACAGTTCAACACTGAAGCTTTCTTT. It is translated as CASSLARGQFNTEAFF.

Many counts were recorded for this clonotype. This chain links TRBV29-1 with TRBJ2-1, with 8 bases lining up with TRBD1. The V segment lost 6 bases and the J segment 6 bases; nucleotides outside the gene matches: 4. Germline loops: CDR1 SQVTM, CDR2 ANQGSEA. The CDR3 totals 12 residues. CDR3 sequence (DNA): TGCAGCGTCGGACAGGGAGTCAATGAGCAGTTCTTC. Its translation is CSVGQGVNEQFF.

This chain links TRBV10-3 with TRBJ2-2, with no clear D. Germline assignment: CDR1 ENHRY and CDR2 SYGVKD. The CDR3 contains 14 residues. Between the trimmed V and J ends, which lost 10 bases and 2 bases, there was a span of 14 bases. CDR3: CATSPDPNTGELFF. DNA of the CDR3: TGTGCCACCTCCCCGGACCCTAACACCGGGGAGCTGTTTTTT.

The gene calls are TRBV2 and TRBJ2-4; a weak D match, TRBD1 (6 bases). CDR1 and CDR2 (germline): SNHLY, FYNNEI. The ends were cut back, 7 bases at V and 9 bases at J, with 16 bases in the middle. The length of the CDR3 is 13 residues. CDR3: CASTEQTGGIQYF. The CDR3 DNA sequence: TGTGCCAGCACGGAGCAGACAGGCGGCATTCAGTACTTC.

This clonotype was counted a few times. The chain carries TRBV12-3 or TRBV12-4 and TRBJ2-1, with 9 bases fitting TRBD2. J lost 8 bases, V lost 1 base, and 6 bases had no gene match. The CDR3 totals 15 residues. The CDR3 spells CASSLDVSGGDEQFF. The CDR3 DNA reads TGTGCCAGCAGTTTAGATGTTAGCGGGGGCGATGAGCAGTTCTTC.

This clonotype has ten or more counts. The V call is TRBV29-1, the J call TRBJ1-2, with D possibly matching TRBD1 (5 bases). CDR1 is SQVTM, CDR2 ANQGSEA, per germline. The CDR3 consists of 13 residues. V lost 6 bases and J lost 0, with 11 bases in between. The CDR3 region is CSVAGGPNYGYTF. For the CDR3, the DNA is TGCAGCGTCGCTGGGGGACCTAACTATGGCTACACCTTC.

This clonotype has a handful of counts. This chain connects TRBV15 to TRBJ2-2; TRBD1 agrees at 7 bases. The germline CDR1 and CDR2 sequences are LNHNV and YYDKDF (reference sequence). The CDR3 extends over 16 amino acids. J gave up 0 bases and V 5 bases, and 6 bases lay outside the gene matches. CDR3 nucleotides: TGTGCCACCAGCGGCCCGGGACAGACGAACACCGGGGAGCTGTTTTTT. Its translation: CATSGPGQTNTGELFF.

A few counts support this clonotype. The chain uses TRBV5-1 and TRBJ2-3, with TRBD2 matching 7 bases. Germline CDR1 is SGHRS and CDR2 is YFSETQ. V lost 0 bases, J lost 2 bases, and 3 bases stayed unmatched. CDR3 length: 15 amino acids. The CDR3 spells CASSLAGGITDTQYF. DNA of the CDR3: TGCGCCAGCAGCTTGGCGGGGGGAATCACAGATACGCAGTATTTT.

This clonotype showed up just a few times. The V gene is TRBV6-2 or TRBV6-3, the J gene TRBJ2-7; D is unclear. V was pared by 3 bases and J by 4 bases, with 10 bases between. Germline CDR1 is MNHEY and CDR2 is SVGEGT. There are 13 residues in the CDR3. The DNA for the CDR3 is TGTGCCAGCAGTTATTATGGGTTATACGAGCAGTACTTC. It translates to CASSYYGLYEQYF.

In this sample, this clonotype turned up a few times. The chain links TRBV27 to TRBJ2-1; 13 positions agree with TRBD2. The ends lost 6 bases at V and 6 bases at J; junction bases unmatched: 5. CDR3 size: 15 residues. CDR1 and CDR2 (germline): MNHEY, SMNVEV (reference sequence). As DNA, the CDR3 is TGTGCCAGCAGCCCTACTAGCGGGAGGGCCAATGAGCAGTTCTTC. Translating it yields CASSPTSGRANEQFF.